These 10 T cell receptor beta chains came from one sample sequenced in a study of radiotherapy plus CTLA-4 blockade in lung cancer. Repertoires were generated with immunoSEQ multiplex PCR, while TCRdb's copy carries only in-frame clones and drops some. The sample has about 72,000 clones, roughly three quarters seen once; the top ten hold about 6.7%. The source was peripheral blood, collected from a patient treated with radiotherapy plus ipilimumab. The receptors shown here come from a human donor with non-small cell lung cancer who had a complete response to radiotherapy plus ipilimumab.

The chain combines TRBV18 with TRBJ2-7, with D possibly being TRBD1 (5 bases). CDR3 length equals 14 residues. The V and J ends lost 3 bases and 4 bases respectively, with 13 bases between them. Germline loops: CDR1 KGHSH, CDR2 LQKENI. Here the CDR3 DNA reads TGTGCCAGCTCACCGGGGCAGGAACATTACGAGCAGTACTTC. Translated: CASSPGQEHYEQYF.

This rearrangement joins TRBV30 to TRBJ1-3; a weak D match, TRBD1 (5 bases). V was pared by 5 bases and J by 3 bases, with 14 bases between. CDR1 is GTSNPN and CDR2 is SVGIG in the germline V gene (reference sequence). This CDR3 is built from 14 residues. The CDR3 DNA sequence: TGTGCCTGGGTTCGGGGCAGAAGTGGAAACACCATATATTTT. Its translation: CAWVRGRSGNTIYF.

The chain combines TRBV10-2 with TRBJ2-7; D perhaps matches TRBD2 (7 bases). This CDR3 region has 15 residues. Trimming removed 1 base at V and 6 bases at J, with 16 bases between. In germline, CDR1 is WSHSY, CDR2 SAAADI. DNA of the CDR3: TGCGCCAGCAGTGAGTACGTGGGGGGGCCGAGCGAGCAGTACTTC. It codes for CASSEYVGGPSEQYF.

The V and J genes are TRBV2 and TRBJ1-4; D call uncertain. V lost 7 bases to trimming and J lost 5 bases, with 8 bases between them. From germline, CDR1 is SNHLY and CDR2 FYNNEI. The CDR3 is made up of 12 amino acids. CDR3: CASNRENEKLFF. The CDR3 coding sequence is TGTGCCAGCAATCGGGAGAATGAAAAACTGTTTTTT.

This clone has a handful of counts. The rearrangement uses TRBV9 and TRBJ1-2; D is unresolved. Germline V gene lookup returns CDR1 SGDLS and CDR2 YYNGEE. This CDR3 has 14 amino acids. Deletions cut 3 bases from V and 2 bases from J, with 11 bases between. CDR3 in DNA: TGTGCCAGCAGCGGCTTGACGGTGAACTATGGCTACACCTTC. This codes for CASSGLTVNYGYTF.

J is TRBJ1-1 and V is TRBV18; D perhaps matches TRBD1 (6 bases). V dropped 3 bases and J dropped 3 bases, with 11 bases sitting between them. CDR3 size: 14 residues. Per the germline V gene, CDR1 is KGHSH and CDR2 is LQKENI. Written as DNA, the CDR3 is TGTGCCAGCTCACCTGGCAGGGGCGACACTGAAGCTTTCTTT. This translates into CASSPGRGDTEAFF.

J is TRBJ1-2 and V is TRBV10-3, with D unresolved. This CDR3 is 13 amino acids long. Germline V CDR1 and CDR2: ENHRY, SYGVKD. V was cut by 4 bases and J by 2 bases, with 8 bases left in between. The CDR3, as DNA: TGTGCCATCAGTGGATGGAGCAACTATGGCTACACCTTC. Protein: CAISGWSNYGYTF.

This clone was seen just once. The chain couples TRBV7-9 to TRBJ2-1, with 9 bases identical to TRBD2. This CDR3 region has 15 residues. V lost 5 bases to trimming and J lost 7 bases; unmatched junction nucleotides: 9. CDR1 is SEHNR and CDR2 is FQNEAQ in the germline V gene (reference sequence). CDR3 loop: CASSQLAGAGNEQFF. CDR3 DNA: TGTGCCAGCAGCCAATTAGCGGGAGCCGGGAATGAGCAGTTCTTC. Supplemented by reference TRBV7-9 and TRBJ2-1, the full variable domain reads DTGVSQNPRHKITKRGQNVTFRCDPISEHNRLYWYRQTLGQGPEFLTYFQNEAQLEKSRLLSDRFSAERPKGSFSTLEIQRTEQGDSAMYLCASSQLAGAGNEQFFGPGTRLTVL.

V is TRBV11-2 and J is TRBJ2-7; possibly TRBD2 for D (8 bases). V was shortened by 4 bases and J by 4 bases, with 20 bases between the two germline ends. CDR1 is SGHAT, CDR2 FQNNGV, per germline. This CDR3 spans 16 amino acids. The CDR3 is CASSSTIGRGLYEQYV. The DNA for the CDR3 is TGTGCCAGCAGCTCAACCATCGGGAGGGGGCTATACGAGCAGTACGTC.

This chain links TRBV9 with TRBJ1-2; D gene unclear. Trimming shortened V by 0 bases and J by 10 bases, and 13 bases separated the two germline ends. In germline, CDR1 is SGDLS, CDR2 YYNGEE. This CDR3 spans 13 amino acids. CDR3 protein: CASSVVLEGAYTF. DNA for the CDR3: TGTGCCAGCAGCGTAGTGTTGGAGGGTGCCTACACCTTC. The full variable domain, its missing parts supplied by reference TRBV9 and TRBJ1-2, is DSGVTQTPKHLITATGQRVTLRCSPRSGDLSVYWYQQSLDQGLQFLIQYYNGEERAKGNILERFSAQQFPDLHSELNLSSLELGDSALYFCASSVVLEGAYTFGSGTRLTVV.